This T cell receptor beta chain was observed in a study of T-cell reconstitution after alpha-beta-depleted transplantation in children. The CDR3 has 14 amino acids. Germline V gives CDR1 MNHEY, CDR2 SVGAGI. Trimming removed 4 bases from V and 7 bases from J; junction bases left unmatched: 5. The TCRbeta library was prepared with unique molecular identifiers. In TCRdb, the PCR reads were re-called with MiXCR into one record per CDR3 protein. Among roughly 790,000 distinct CDR3 sequences, about 16% were seen once, and the ten largest hold 5%. Note on this clonotype: The antigen is unknown.

Study-wide results and limits: Reportedly, alpha-beta T cells present about two months post-transplant originated from several hundred expanded clones of graft origin.

This chain uses TRBV6-5 with TRBJ1-2; 11 bases match TRBD1. The receptor comes from a male patient younger than 18 who had a stem cell transplant for acute lymphoblastic leukemia, so the T cells may come from the graft donor. The sequenced sample was PBMCs, mostly from graft donor cells, obtained 360 days after TCRalphabeta/CD19-depleted stem cell transplant. CDR3 in DNA: TGTGCCAGCAGTTCATCCGGGACAGGGGGTGGCTACACCTTC. This sequence encodes CASSSSGTGGGYTF.